This T cell receptor (beta chain) was retrieved from a study of blood T cell repertoires in COVID-19. Study-wide context: Donors in the United States, Italy and Spain gave samples during acute or convalescent COVID-19.

From germline, CDR1 is MNHEY and CDR2 SMNVEV (reference sequence). V shed 6 bases and J shed 1 base, with 7 bases lying between them. This CDR3 has 13 residues. Using immunoSEQ multiplex PCR, the repertoire was profiled, and TCRdb retains in-frame clones only, with some absent. The data show some 170,000 clones, with 93% seen just once and just under 2% held by the top ten. Seattle patients were enrolled during active infection and followed longitudinally. As regards this clone: The identical CDR3 is also encoded by other nucleotide sequences in the sample.

The receptor comes from a woman in her sixties with COVID-19, enrolled during active disease. The V gene is TRBV27, the J gene TRBJ1-5; D might be TRBD1 (5 bases). The sequencing input was peripheral blood. Here the CDR3 DNA reads TGTGCCAGCAGCCAGGGAAGCAATCAGCCCCAGCATTTT. Its translation: CASSQGSNQPQHF.